Detailed here is one T cell receptor beta chain. Original analysis: Reference gene primer amplification in the assay estimated nucleated cell counts. Some clones are missing from TCRdb's copy, which holds only in-frame ones; the method was immunoSEQ multiplex PCR. The V and J calls and clone size were taken over from that table, and D and trimming were inferred from the DNA. The sample contains over 80,000 clones, about 83% of which appear only once. This record comes from a study of blood T cell repertoires in COVID-19. Whole-study context: Material from acute and convalescent COVID-19 was sourced from the United States, Italy and Spain. In each case, the material was cDNA or gDNA derived from T cells, B-cell-depleted T cells, or PBMCs.

Sequencing was performed on peripheral blood. This TCR came from a woman in her fifties or sixties with acute or convalescent COVID-19.

The CDR3 reads CASSQPTTSRYNEQFF. The DNA of the CDR3 is TGTGCCAGCAGCCAACCAACGACTAGCAGATACAATGAGCAGTTCTTC. V and J are TRBV3-1 (or the pseudogene TRBV3-2) and TRBJ2-1, with TRBD2 matching over 7 bases. Germline V gives CDR1 LGHDT, CDR2 YNNKEL (reference sequence). The CDR3 spans 16 residues. J lost 4 bases, V lost 2 bases, and 8 bases had no gene match.